This T cell receptor beta chain was sequenced for a study of OX40 agonist ivuxolimab in advanced cancers. Study-wide context: Across the patients, intravenous ivuxolimab was delivered every 2 weeks at 0.01 to 10 mg/kg. Study findings and constraints: Researchers did not determine the expanded peripheral T cells' antigen specificity. Normalized T-cell clonal expansion was also low in a subset of nonresponders. Averaged across samples, CD8+ T cells carried more expanded clones than CD4+ did.

A note on this clone: Its matching antigen is unknown.

Sequencing was performed with immunoSEQ multiplex PCR; in TCRdb, only in-frame clones are kept and a portion is missing. The sample lists roughly 48,000 clones, approximately 79% seen once, with 1.5% to 2% in the top ten. This TCR came from an adult with an advanced solid tumor such as melanoma, head and neck, liver or kidney cancer. The specimen was CD4+ or CD8+ T cells sorted from blood, collected in a trial of the OX40 agonist ivuxolimab.

CDR3 sequence (DNA): TGCAGTGCGGAAAAGGAGACCCAGTACTTC. Amino acid sequence: CSAEKETQYF. The chain couples TRBV20-1 to TRBJ2-5; the D is unclear. Looked up from germline, CDR1 is DFQATT and CDR2 is SNEGSKA (reference sequence). Trimming shortened V by 6 bases and J by 5 bases, and 7 bases separated the two germline ends. The CDR3 contains 10 residues.